These T cell receptor beta chains were read from a single sample in a study of early T cells in non-severe SARS-CoV-2 infection. In TCRdb, the 5' RACE reads were re-called with MiXCR into one record per CDR3 protein. Of about 69,000 distinct CDR3 sequences in the sample, approximately 9.5% were seen once. The sequencing input was whole blood. Every receptor here comes from an adult who was a healthcare worker with PCR-confirmed SARS-CoV-2 infection or an uninfected control (not recorded which). Both conserved end residues are part of each CDR3. D genes are given only for firm matches.

v_call	d_call	cdr3_aa
TRBV7-2	.	CASSIHRDSYNEQFF
TRBV5-1	TRBD1	CASSLVAGGHTEAFF
TRBV7-2	.	CASSLEGRGSLVNEQFF
TRBV10-3	.	CAISECTSCEQYF
TRBV19	TRBD2	CASSIGLAGANEQFF
TRBV2	TRBD1	CASTLSGQGRQFF
TRBV25-1	TRBD2	CASSEPGGSNEQYF
TRBV5-5	.	CASSLYAQDQPQHF
TRBV4-3	TRBD1	CASSQDDRGLDTQYF
TRBV12-3/TRBV12-4	.	CASSFVDRKTQYF
TRBV20-1	.	CSAREALIPGEQYF
TRBV21-1	.	CASNAGALGDEQFF
TRBV28	TRBD2	CASSFPLTSGGLPPEDTQYF
TRBV10-1	TRBD2	CASSTGGLGETQYF
TRBV7-3	.	CASSLNMGMNTEAFF
TRBV7-2	.	CASSLAVTVTDTQYF
TRBV6-5	.	CASSYSPVPYNSPLHF
TRBV7-9	.	CASSPVTAPEAFF
TRBV29-1	.	CSVEKRSAAFF
TRBV20-1	TRBD1	CSARGTGNQPQHF
TRBV6-4	.	CASSENGYSGNTIYF
TRBV29-1	.	CSVAGGITNEKLFF
TRBV29-1	.	CSVEAVIWEETQYF
TRBV7-2	.	CASSLDVLAKNIQYF
TRBV6-1	.	CASSEARDPGYNEQFF
TRBV20-1	TRBD1	CSATTGAETF
TRBV6-1	TRBD2	CASSYLAGADNEQFF
TRBV5-1	TRBD1	CANSLTGTGNTEAFF
TRBV5-1	TRBD2	CASRLPRLADTDTQYF
TRBV6-6	.	CASSRQMNTEAFF
TRBV24-1	.	CATKDRSTDTQYF
TRBV29-1	.	CSVEVGPSVGNEQFF
TRBV15	.	CATSRANDHQYF
TRBV29-1	TRBD1	CSVRSGTGTNSPLHF
TRBV29-1	TRBD2	CSVRTSGSTDTQYF
TRBV7-2	.	CASSLVEVVAFF
TRBV10-3	TRBD1	CAISESGTGALNTEAFF
TRBV5-1	.	CASSLEQPSTDTQYF
TRBV7-3	TRBD2	CASSSGLAGTDTQYF
TRBV6-5	.	CASSTSEVGSYGYTF
TRBV4-1	.	CASSQLYTAEGEKLFF
TRBV7-9	TRBD1	CGTGRNSGNTIYF
TRBV12-3/TRBV12-4	.	CASSLVGSEAFF